Listed here are 23 T cell receptor beta chains from one sample, sequenced in a study of low-dose radiotherapy and immunotherapy resistance in tumors. Time point reported: after trial treatment. Treatment noted: LDRT plus nivolumab, ipilimumab, low-dose cyclophosphamide and aspirin (RACIN trial). Alpha- and beta-chain coverage of first-strand cDNA came from TRAV- and TRBV-specific primers. TCR amplification ran roughly 20 PCR cycles using constant-region and V-primer adapter primers. TCRdb itself ran the reads through MiXCR, one entry per CDR3 protein. Counted here are under 95,000 distinct CDR3 sequences, less than 20% occurring once; the ten biggest clones make up roughly 1.4%. The sample here was PBMCs, taken after low-dose radiotherapy plus immunotherapy. The receptor source for this set is a male donor with prostate cancer.

This clonotype came up many times. The chain combines TRBV6-4 with TRBJ2-1; 8 bases align to TRBD2. This CDR3 is built from 14 residues. Germline V gene data show CDR1 as MRHNA and CDR2 as SNTAGT. V shed 4 bases and J 5 bases; nucleotides not matched to a gene: 4. The CDR3 nucleotides read TGTGCCAGCAGTGTCACAGCGGGAGACAATGAGCAGTTCTTC. It is translated as CASSVTAGDNEQFF.

This clonotype was counted ten times or more. The V and J genes are TRBV25-1 and TRBJ2-2, with no clear D. The CDR3 loop spans 15 amino acids. CDR1 MGHDK and CDR2 SYGVNS come from the germline V gene. The V end was cut by 2 bases, the J end by 7 bases, with 14 bases between. The CDR3 loop reads CASSEVGYSGGELFF. CDR3 in DNA: TGTGCCAGCAGTGAAGTGGGGTATTCCGGCGGGGAGCTGTTTTTT.

This clonotype came up many times. This sequence joins TRBV20-1 and TRBJ2-1; possible D gene TRBD2, 5 bases. The CDR3 has 16 amino acids. CDR1 is DFQATT and CDR2 is SNEGSKA in the germline V gene (reference sequence). With 2 bases removed from V and 6 bases from J, the gap between germline ends came to 20 bases. In DNA, the CDR3 is TGCAGTGCTAGATCGTTATGGGAGTCCTCCGGCAATGAGCAGTTCTTC. Protein sequence: CSARSLWESSGNEQFF.

The table lists this clonotype with many counts. The gene calls are TRBV5-1 and TRBJ2-1, with no clear D. The V gene lost 0 bases and the J gene lost 7 bases, with 8 bases spanning the gap. This CDR3 comprises 13 residues. The germline V gene has CDR1 SGHRS and CDR2 YFSETQ. The CDR3 loop is CASSLELVNEQFF. The CDR3 region has the DNA TGCGCCAGCAGCTTGGAGCTAGTGAATGAGCAGTTCTTC.

This clonotype was observed at least ten times. This chain connects TRBV6-6 to TRBJ1-5; perhaps TRBD1 as D (5 bases). Germline assignment: CDR1 MNHNY and CDR2 SVGAGI (reference sequence). Trimming took off 6 bases at V and 1 base at J, with 16 bases between the two ends. This CDR3 is built from 16 residues. The CDR3 loop is CASSNRRGASNQPQHF. The CDR3 coding sequence is TGTGCCAGCAGCAACAGGAGGGGCGCGAGCAATCAGCCCCAGCATTTT.

This clonotype has at least ten counts. V is TRBV4-3 and J is TRBJ2-1; TRBD2 might be the D (5 bases). CDR1 is LGHNA, CDR2 YSLEER, per germline. The CDR3 extends over 16 amino acids. The ends were cut back, 0 bases at V and 4 bases at J, with 13 bases in the middle. The CDR3 reads CASSQDRGRGYNEQFF. The CDR3 nucleotides are TGCGCCAGCAGCCAAGATCGCGGCAGAGGGTACAATGAGCAGTTCTTC.

This clonotype appeared many times. V and J are TRBV7-9 and TRBJ2-2, with D unresolved. V lost 5 bases to trimming and J lost 0 bases, with 16 bases between them. CDR1 is SEHNR, CDR2 FQNEAQ, per germline (reference sequence). The CDR3 contains 17 residues. This CDR3 is CASSPLLRPANTGELFF. CDR3 nucleotide sequence: TGTGCCAGCAGCCCCCTGCTGAGGCCCGCGAACACCGGGGAGCTGTTTTTT.

In this sample, this clonotype turned up many times. This chain links TRBV20-1 with TRBJ2-1; 11 bases align to TRBD2. The CDR3 is made up of 16 amino acids. The J segment lost 6 bases and the V segment lost 1 base, leaving 8 bases of the junction unmatched. Germline CDR1 and CDR2: DFQATT and SNEGSKA (reference sequence). The CDR3 loop is CSARGGLAGGPNEQFF. The CDR3, as DNA: TGCAGTGCTAGAGGTGGGCTAGCGGGAGGCCCCAATGAGCAGTTCTTC.

This chain connects TRBV14 to TRBJ1-2; D is ambiguous. Germline V lookup: CDR1 SGHDN, CDR2 FVKESK. The CDR3 spans 17 residues. V dropped 2 bases and J dropped 7 bases, with 23 bases sitting between them. CDR3 sequence: CASSQQAPGLRLSGYTF. The CDR3 DNA follows: TGTGCCAGCAGCCAACAAGCCCCAGGACTCCGGCTGAGTGGCTACACCTTC.

The CDR3, as DNA: TGCGCCAGCAGCTTCGGTACTAGCGGTTACACCGGGGAGCTGTTTTTT. It yields the protein CASSFGTSGYTGELFF. This chain uses TRBV5-1 with TRBJ2-2, with 8 nucleotides matching TRBD2. CDR1 is SGHRS, CDR2 YFSETQ, per germline. The CDR3 runs 16 residues. With V trimmed by 2 bases and J by 3 bases, 6 bases remained unmatched.

For this clonotype: A read error is the likely source, as a far larger clone sits one nucleotide away. This rearrangement joins TRBV7-2 to TRBJ2-5; a possible D gene is TRBD1 (5 bases). CDR3 length: 15 residues. Germline-derived CDR1 and CDR2 are SGHTA and FQGNSA. Trimming cost V 5 bases and J 3 bases, with 16 bases left between them. CDR3 loop: CASSPLDRKKETQYF. Here the CDR3 DNA reads TGTGCCAGCAGCCCTCTCGACAGAAAAAAAGAGACCCAGTACTTC. Combining the CDR3 with reference TRBV7-2 and TRBJ2-5 gives the whole variable domain GAGVSQSPSNKVTEKGKDVELRCDPISGHTALYWYRQSLGQGLEFLIYFQGNSAPDKSGLPSDRFSAERTGGSVSTLTIQRTQQEDSAVYLCASSPLDRKKETQYFGPGTRLLVL.

Ten or more counts support this clonotype. The chain combines TRBV14 with TRBJ2-3, with TRBD2 matching over 8 bases. The trim removed 1 base at V and 5 bases at J, leaving 11 bases unmatched. Germline CDR1 is SGHDN and CDR2 is FVKESK. The CDR3 runs 17 residues. In DNA form, the CDR3 reads TGTGCCAGCAGCCAAGTTTTCTTGCGGGAGGTGATAGATACGCAGTATTTT. Residues: CASSQVFLREVIDTQYF. Looking up the rest from reference TRBV14 and TRBJ2-3 gives the full variable domain: EAGVTQFPSHSVIEKGQTVTLRCDPISGHDNLYWYRRVMGKEIKFLLHFVKESKQDESGMPNNRFLAERTGGTYSTLKVQPAELEDSGVYFCASSQVFLREVIDTQYFGPGTRLTVL.

To note about this clonotype: A far larger clone is off by one base, so a read error is likely. The genes are TRBV4-1 and TRBJ2-1; the D gene is possibly TRBD2 (8 bases). The CDR3 sequence is 18 residues long. Germline loops: CDR1 MGHRA, CDR2 YSYEKL. In DNA, the CDR3 is TGTGCCAGCAGCCAAGAGGGGGCGGGAGGCCTTTCTGGCGAGACCCAGTTCTTC. Its translation: CASSQEGAGGLSGETQFF.

The chain employs TRBV4-1 and TRBJ2-5; D remains unclear. Germline CDR1 MGHRA, CDR2 YSYEKL. The CDR3 is 14 amino acids. Deletions cut 0 bases from V and 5 bases from J, with 10 bases between. The CDR3 DNA follows: TGCGCCAGCAGCCAAGACCCCCTGGGGGAGACCCAGTACTTC. Translating gives CASSQDPLGETQYF.

This clonotype was recorded at least ten times. The J gene is TRBJ2-2, the V gene TRBV5-1, with unresolved D. The CDR3 is 13 residues long. Germline CDR1 and CDR2: SGHRS and YFSETQ. Trimming pared 4 bases from V and 4 bases from J, leaving 8 bases between. CDR3 nucleotides: TGCGCCAGCAGCCAAAGAGGCACCGGGGAGCTGTTTTTT. This codes for CASSQRGTGELFF.

This clonotype was recorded many times. The chain joins TRBV19 to TRBJ2-7; TRBD2 might be the D (6 bases). The CDR3 spans 15 residues. Germline loops: CDR1 LNHDA, CDR2 SQIVND (reference sequence). V lost 5 bases to trimming and J lost 3 bases, with 17 bases between them. The CDR3 region is CASSLQAWGVYEQYF. The CDR3 DNA sequence: TGTGCCAGTAGTCTCCAGGCTTGGGGGGTCTACGAGCAGTACTTC.

Note on this clonotype: Only one base separates this from a far larger clonotype, so it likely reflects a read error. This sequence joins TRBV6-5 and TRBJ1-6; perhaps TRBD1 as D (5 bases). CDR3 length: 14 amino acids. Germline loops: CDR1 MNHEY, CDR2 SVGAGI. Here the CDR3 reads CASNTGGYKSPLHF. CDR3 DNA: TGTGCCAGCAACACAGGCGGTTATAAGTCACCCCTCCACTTT.

The table lists this clonotype with many counts. The chain combines TRBV7-2 with TRBJ2-7; 14 nucleotides align to TRBD2. In germline, CDR1 is SGHTA, CDR2 FQGNSA. The length of the CDR3 is 16 residues. The V gene end was trimmed by 0 bases and the J gene end by 5 bases; junction bases not matched to a gene: 3. CDR3 DNA sequence: TGTGCCAGCAGCTTAGCCCCGGGACTAGCGGGAGACGAGCAGTACTTC. It codes for CASSLAPGLAGDEQYF.

This clonotype was observed many times. The rearrangement joins TRBV4-3 to TRBJ1-6; D not resolved. The CDR3 runs to 14 residues. Germline values: CDR1 LGHNA, CDR2 YSLEER. Trimming left V 1 base short and J 9 bases short, with 10 bases between. CDR3 region: CASSQGRMASPLHF. DNA for the CDR3: TGCGCCAGCAGCCAAGGCCGGATGGCTTCACCCCTCCACTTT.

This clonotype was observed at least ten times. The J gene is TRBJ2-5, the V gene TRBV3-1; no clear D. Trimming took 0 bases from V and 4 from J, leaving 3 bases between them. Per the germline V gene, CDR1 is LGHDT and CDR2 is YNNKEL (reference sequence). The CDR3 is made up of 12 amino acids. Here the CDR3 reads CASSQEVETQYF. Here the CDR3 DNA reads TGTGCCAGCAGCCAAGAAGTAGAGACCCAGTACTTC.

In this sample, this clonotype turned up many times. The chain joins TRBV18 to TRBJ2-1; D unresolved. Germline-derived CDR1 and CDR2 are KGHSH and LQKENI. The CDR3 is 15 residues long. With 0 bases removed from V and 9 bases from J, the gap between germline ends came to 15 bases. In DNA, the CDR3 is TGTGCCAGCTCACCACCGAGCTCAACGTATGGTGAGCAGTTCTTC. Translation: CASSPPSSTYGEQFF.

The V and J genes are TRBV3-1 and TRBJ2-5; no definite D call. CDR3 length equals 12 residues. The germline V and J ends were trimmed by 2 bases and 1 base, with 2 bases remaining between them. Germline V gene sequence: CDR1 LGHDT, CDR2 YNNKEL (reference sequence). CDR3 region: CASSQTQETQYF. The CDR3 coding sequence is TGTGCCAGCAGCCAAACCCAAGAGACCCAGTACTTC.

This clonotype has at least ten counts. The V gene is TRBV19, the J gene TRBJ2-7; TRBD2 is a possible D gene (6 bases). The CDR3 spans 14 residues. Germline values: CDR1 LNHDA, CDR2 SQIVND (reference sequence). Trimming took off 7 bases at V and 5 bases at J, with 18 bases between the two ends. This CDR3 is CASTSGLSGDEQYF. CDR3 bases: TGTGCCAGTACGTCCGGATTATCGGGGGACGAGCAGTACTTC.